These 29 T cell receptor beta chains share one sample of origin, sequenced in a study of blood T cell repertoires in COVID-19. The protocol was immunoSEQ multiplex PCR, while the TCRdb copy is restricted to in-frame clones and leaves out a portion. The sample records 240,000 or so clones, about 73% being singletons. The sequenced sample consisted of peripheral blood. The receptors derive from an elderly woman with acute or convalescent COVID-19.

The J gene is TRBJ1-2, the V gene TRBV7-2; 9 nucleotides align to TRBD1. The CDR3 runs to 14 residues. V shed 1 base and J 6 bases; nucleotides not matched to a gene: 3. CDR1 is SGHTA, CDR2 FQGNSA, per germline. CDR3 nucleotides: TGTGCCAGCAGCTTAGATTGGGACAGGGATGGCTACACCTTC. It translates to CASSLDWDRDGYTF.

The V gene is TRBV27, the J gene TRBJ2-7; D is ambiguous. The CDR3 has 13 amino acids. Per the germline V gene, CDR1 is MNHEY and CDR2 is SMNVEV (reference sequence). Trimming pared 6 bases from V and 1 base from J, leaving 10 bases between. The CDR3 DNA is TGTGCCAGCAGGCCCACAAATTCCTACGAGCAGTACTTC. It translates to CASRPTNSYEQYF.

This chain uses TRBV11-2 with TRBJ1-1; D is ambiguous. Germline V gene sequence: CDR1 SGHAT, CDR2 FQNNGV. This CDR3 region has 14 residues. Trimming took 2 bases from V and 7 from J, leaving 14 bases between them. CDR3 in amino acids: CASSLWQEPNEAFF. The CDR3 nucleotides are TGTGCCAGCAGCTTATGGCAGGAACCTAATGAAGCTTTCTTT. Looking up the rest from reference TRBV11-2 and TRBJ1-1 gives the full variable domain: EAGVAQSPRYKIIEKRQSVAFWCNPISGHATLYWYQQILGQGPKLLIQFQNNGVVDDSQLPKDRFSAERLKGVDSTLKIQPAKLEDSAVYLCASSLWQEPNEAFFGQGTRLTVV.

In this sample, this clone turned up once. The rearrangement links TRBV5-1 to TRBJ2-7; the D gene is possibly TRBD1 (6 bases). Trimming pared 3 bases from V and 0 bases from J, leaving 16 bases between. CDR3 length: 16 residues. Germline V gives CDR1 SGHRS, CDR2 YFSETQ. This CDR3 reads CASSWVGGRSSYEQYF. The CDR3 region has the DNA TGCGCCAGCAGCTGGGTTGGGGGCAGGAGCTCCTACGAGCAGTACTTC.

The V and J genes are TRBV5-1 and TRBJ1-6; 8 nucleotides agree with TRBD1. The CDR3 covers 15 residues. In germline, CDR1 is SGHRS, CDR2 YFSETQ. V gave up 4 bases and J gave up 5 bases; unmatched junction bases: 5. DNA of the CDR3: TGCGCCAGCAGCCCACAGACAGGGGATAATTCACCCCTCCACTTT. Protein product: CASSPQTGDNSPLHF.

V and J are TRBV6-1 and TRBJ2-3, with 10 bases lining up with TRBD2. Germline-derived CDR1 and CDR2 are MNHNS and SASEGT. The CDR3 has 16 amino acids. V was pared by 0 bases and J by 5 bases, with 5 bases of the junction left unmatched. CDR3 region: CASSEAPLAGGDTQYF. The CDR3 nucleotides are TGTGCCAGCAGTGAAGCCCCCTTAGCGGGAGGAGATACGCAGTATTTT.

CDR3 nucleotides: TGTGCCAGCAGTCGGAGTGGGGACACCTTTTTGTATGGCTACACCTTC. Translated, it gives CASSRSGDTFLYGYTF. J is TRBJ1-2 and V is TRBV27, with D perhaps matching TRBD1 (6 bases). The CDR3 has 16 residues. Germline V lookup: CDR1 MNHEY, CDR2 SMNVEV (reference sequence). V lost 5 bases and J lost 5, with 21 bases in between.

The J gene is TRBJ1-6, the V gene TRBV5-5; 11 bases are shared with TRBD1. This CDR3 is 16 amino acids long. V shed 4 bases, J shed 7 bases, and the junction held 7 bases outside the gene matches. Germline V lookup: CDR1 SGHKS, CDR2 YYEKEE (reference sequence). CDR3 coding DNA: TGTGCCAGCAGCCGCCAGGACAGGGGGCCCAATTCACCCCTCCACTTT. Residues: CASSRQDRGPNSPLHF.

The table lists this clone with a few counts. The J gene is TRBJ1-3, the V gene TRBV3-1 (or the pseudogene TRBV3-2), with D tentatively TRBD1 (5 bases). Germline lookup yields CDR1 LGHDT and CDR2 YNNKEL (reference sequence). CDR3 length: 18 residues. With 6 bases removed from V and 0 bases from J, the gap between germline ends came to 21 bases. The CDR3 bases are TGTGCCAGCAGTCGGGGGATAGGACGCGGGAGCTCTGGAAACACCATATATTTT. It translates to CASSRGIGRGSSGNTIYF.

This sequence joins TRBV19 and TRBJ1-5; D ambiguous. In germline, CDR1 is LNHDA, CDR2 SQIVND (reference sequence). CDR3 length: 14 amino acids. Trimming shortened V by 6 bases and J by 5 bases, and 14 bases separated the two germline ends. The CDR3 here is CASRVTAFDQPQHF. The CDR3 DNA follows: TGTGCCAGTAGAGTCACAGCTTTTGATCAGCCCCAGCATTTT.

The chain combines TRBV14 with TRBJ2-4; D is perhaps TRBD1 (7 bases). Germline assignment: CDR1 SGHDN and CDR2 FVKESK. The CDR3 sequence is 15 residues long. Trimming stripped 5 bases from V and 3 bases from J, with 14 bases between. Here the CDR3 reads CASSAGQTFKNIQYF. The CDR3 DNA is TGTGCCAGCAGCGCGGGACAGACGTTCAAAAACATTCAGTACTTC.

This chain links TRBV10-3 with TRBJ2-2; 13 nucleotides align to TRBD2. J lost 7 bases, V lost 3 bases, and 5 bases had no gene match. Germline CDR1 reads ENHRY; CDR2 reads SYGVKD. The CDR3 totals 16 residues. The CDR3 DNA reads TGTGCCATCAGTGAAACTAGCGGGGGGGCCATCGGGGAGCTGTTTTTT. It specifies CAISETSGGAIGELFF.

This clone was detected a few times. The V gene is TRBV5-4, the J gene TRBJ2-4; unclear D gene. The length of the CDR3 is 13 residues. V was pared by 0 bases and J by 8 bases, with 9 bases between. Germline values: CDR1 SGHNT, CDR2 YYREEE (reference sequence). CDR3 residues: CASSLAGADIQYF. In DNA form, the CDR3 reads TGTGCCAGCAGCTTGGCCGGCGCGGACATTCAGTACTTC.

The chain uses TRBV7-8 and TRBJ1-6; D remains ambiguous. Germline V CDR1 and CDR2: SGHVS, FQNEAQ. V was trimmed by 5 bases and J by 8 bases, leaving 19 bases between them. The CDR3 consists of 16 residues. CDR3 protein: CASSISSLRPDSPLHF. Written as DNA, the CDR3 is TGTGCCAGCAGCATTTCTTCCCTGAGGCCTGATTCACCCCTCCACTTT.

The chain couples TRBV9 to TRBJ1-5; 8 nucleotides match TRBD1. J was trimmed by 2 bases and V by 0 bases; bases with no gene match: 4. The CDR3 has 16 amino acids. The germline V gene encodes CDR1 SGDLS and CDR2 YYNGEE. CDR3 in DNA: TGTGCCAGCAGCGTAGGACAGGGGCTGGGCAATCAGCCCCAGCATTTT. Amino acid sequence: CASSVGQGLGNQPQHF.

The rearrangement uses TRBV10-3 and TRBJ1-2; D is possibly TRBD1 (5 bases). CDR1 and CDR2 (germline): ENHRY, SYGVKD. Trimming took off 7 bases at V and 4 bases at J, with 13 bases between the two ends. The CDR3 spans 13 residues. The CDR3 sequence: CAITTDRTYGYTF. CDR3 DNA: TGTGCCATCACGACAGACCGGACCTATGGCTACACCTTC.

J is TRBJ2-1 and V is TRBV4-3; tentatively, D is TRBD1 (5 bases). The CDR3 spans 18 residues. Germline V lookup: CDR1 LGHNA, CDR2 YSLEER. V lost 2 bases and J 1 base, leaving 18 bases between the germline ends. CDR3 in DNA: TGCGCCAGCAGCCAACCGTCTTATATGCAGGGATCCTACAATGAGCAGTTCTTC. It is translated as CASSQPSYMQGSYNEQFF.

This chain links TRBV10-2 with TRBJ2-4; TRBD1 is a possible D gene (6 bases). CDR1 and CDR2 from the germline V gene are WSHSY and SAAADI. The CDR3 loop spans 14 amino acids. Trimming shortened V by 7 bases and J by 6 bases, and 16 bases separated the two germline ends. CDR3 in DNA: TGCGCCAGCACGCGAACAGGGCTCCCAAACATTCAGTACTTC. It codes for CASTRTGLPNIQYF.

This chain links TRBV7-2 with TRBJ2-5, with 7 bases fitting TRBD1. The CDR3 runs to 17 residues. Germline V gene data show CDR1 as SGHTA and CDR2 as FQGNSA. With V trimmed by 0 bases and J by 4 bases, 11 bases remained unmatched. The CDR3 coding sequence is TGTGCCAGCAGCTTAGCCTCGACAGGGAGAGGGGGAGAGACCCAGTACTTC. It translates to CASSLASTGRGGETQYF. Using reference TRBV7-2 and TRBJ2-5 for the parts outside the CDR3, the full variable domain is GAGVSQSPSNKVTEKGKDVELRCDPISGHTALYWYRQSLGQGLEFLIYFQGNSAPDKSGLPSDRFSAERTGGSVSTLTIQRTQQEDSAVYLCASSLASTGRGGETQYFGPGTRLLVL.

The rearrangement uses TRBV27 and TRBJ2-2; D is possibly TRBD1 (6 bases). The CDR3 totals 15 residues. With 8 bases removed from V and 4 bases from J, the gap between germline ends came to 17 bases. CDR1 and CDR2 (germline): MNHEY, SMNVEV (reference sequence). The CDR3 sequence is CASGASGVGTGELFF. The CDR3 DNA sequence: TGTGCCAGCGGCGCTTCAGGGGTGGGCACCGGGGAGCTGTTTTTT.

V usage is TRBV18 and J usage is TRBJ2-1; TRBD2 matches at 8 bases. CDR1 KGHSH and CDR2 LQKENI come from the germline V gene. V lost 3 bases to trimming and J lost 10 bases; unmatched junction nucleotides: 5. The CDR3 extends over 13 amino acids. CDR3 region: CASSPQAGEEQFF. The CDR3 nucleotides read TGTGCCAGCTCACCCCAAGCGGGAGAAGAGCAGTTCTTC.

The V and J genes are TRBV15 and TRBJ1-4, with a possible D match to TRBD1 (5 bases). Germline V CDR1 and CDR2: LNHNV, YYDKDF (reference sequence). The ends were cut back, 0 bases at V and 8 bases at J, with 13 bases in the middle. This CDR3 contains 15 residues. Written as DNA, the CDR3 is TGTGCCACCAGCAGAGAGGGGCAGGGTTACGAAAAACTGTTTTTT. Its translation: CATSREGQGYEKLFF.

V gene TRBV28 combines with J gene TRBJ1-3; D gene unclear. The germline CDR1 and CDR2 sequences are MDHEN and SYDVKM. Deletions cut 2 bases from V and 2 bases from J, with 4 bases between. There are 13 residues in the CDR3. The CDR3 here is CASSLGPGNTIYF. The CDR3 nucleotides read TGTGCCAGCAGTTTAGGCCCTGGAAACACCATATATTTT.

The chain couples TRBV5-1 to TRBJ1-5; 7 bases are a match to TRBD1. With V trimmed by 0 bases and J by 5 bases, 8 bases remained unmatched. The V gene's germline CDR1 is SGHRS and CDR2 YFSETQ. The CDR3 covers 16 residues. For the CDR3, the DNA is TGCGCCAGCAGCTTGGTACCTGGACAGGTCTATCAGCCCCAGCATTTT. This encodes CASSLVPGQVYQPQHF.

The chain carries TRBV19 and TRBJ2-2, with 12 nucleotides matching TRBD2. Germline CDR1 and CDR2: LNHDA and SQIVND (reference sequence). This CDR3 is 15 amino acids long. After removal of 6 bases from V and 3 bases from J, the junction contained 2 bases not matched to a gene. CDR3 loop: CASRRLAGDTGELFF. In DNA, the CDR3 is TGTGCCAGTAGACGACTAGCGGGAGACACCGGGGAGCTGTTTTTT. The full variable domain, completed using reference TRBV19 and TRBJ2-2, is DGGITQSPKYLFRKEGQNVTLSCEQNLNHDAMYWYRQDPGQGLRLIYYSQIVNDFQKGDIAEGYSVSREKKESFPLTVTSAQKNPTAFYLCASRRLAGDTGELFFGEGSRLTVL.

V is TRBV6-6 and J is TRBJ1-6; 9 positions match TRBD1. The germline V gene has CDR1 MNHNY and CDR2 SVGAGI (reference sequence). V gave up 5 bases and J gave up 9 bases; unmatched junction bases: 5. The CDR3 length is 14 residues. The CDR3 region has the DNA TGTGCCAGCAGTCCCACACAGGGGGCTTCACCCCTCCACTTT. It yields the protein CASSPTQGASPLHF.

This clone was found many times. The chain has TRBV25-1 and TRBJ1-1; no clear D gene. V lost 7 bases and J 1 base, leaving 4 bases between the germline ends. Germline assignment: CDR1 MGHDK and CDR2 SYGVNS. CDR3 length: 11 amino acids. CDR3 amino acids: CASTENTEAFF. The CDR3 DNA reads TGTGCCAGCACAGAGAACACTGAAGCTTTCTTT. The full variable domain, with the rest looked up from reference TRBV25-1 and TRBJ1-1, is EADIYQTPRYLVIGTGKKITLECSQTMGHDKMYWYQQDPGMELHLIHYSYGVNSTEKGDLSSESTVSRIRTEHFPLTLESARPSHTSQYLCASTENTEAFFGQGTRLTVV.

The chain links TRBV29-1 to TRBJ1-2; the D gene is possibly TRBD1 (6 bases). The germline gives CDR1 SQVTM, CDR2 ANQGSEA. V gave up 7 bases and J gave up 0 bases, with 21 bases separating them. CDR3 length: 16 amino acids. The CDR3 DNA is TGCAGCGCCCATATTATAACAGGGTTAACTAACTATGGCTACACCTTC. It translates to CSAHIITGLTNYGYTF.

This chain joins TRBV10-2 and TRBJ1-5, with TRBD1 identical over 7 bases. Trimming took 7 bases from V and 3 from J; bases not matched to a gene: 3. CDR1 WSHSY and CDR2 SAAADI come from the germline V gene. The CDR3 has 13 residues. This chain's CDR3 is CASNRGLNQPQHF. DNA of the CDR3: TGCGCCAGCAACAGGGGCCTCAATCAGCCCCAGCATTTT.